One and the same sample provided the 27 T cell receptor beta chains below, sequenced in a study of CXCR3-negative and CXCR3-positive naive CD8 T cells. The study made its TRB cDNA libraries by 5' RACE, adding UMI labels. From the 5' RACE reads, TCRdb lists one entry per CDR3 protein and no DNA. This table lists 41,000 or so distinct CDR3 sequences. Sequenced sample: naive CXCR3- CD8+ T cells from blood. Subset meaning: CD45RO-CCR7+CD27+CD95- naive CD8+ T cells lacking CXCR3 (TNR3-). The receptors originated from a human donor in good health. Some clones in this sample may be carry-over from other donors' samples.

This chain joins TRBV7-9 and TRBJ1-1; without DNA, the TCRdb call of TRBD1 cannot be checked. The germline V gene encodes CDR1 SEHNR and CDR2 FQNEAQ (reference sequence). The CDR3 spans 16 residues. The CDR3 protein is CASSLKGAGGYTEAFF.

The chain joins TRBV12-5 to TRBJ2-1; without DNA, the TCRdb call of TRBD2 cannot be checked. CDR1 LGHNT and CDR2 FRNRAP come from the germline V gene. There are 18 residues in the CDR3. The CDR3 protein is CASGLVVRTSGSYNEQFF.

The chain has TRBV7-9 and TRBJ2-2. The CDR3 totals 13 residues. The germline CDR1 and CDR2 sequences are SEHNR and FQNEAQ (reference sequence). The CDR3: CASSFFNTGELFF.

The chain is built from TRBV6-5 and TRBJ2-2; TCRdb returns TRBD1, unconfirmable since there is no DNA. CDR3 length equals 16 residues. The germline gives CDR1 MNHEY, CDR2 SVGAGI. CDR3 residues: CASSSQELPYTGELFF.

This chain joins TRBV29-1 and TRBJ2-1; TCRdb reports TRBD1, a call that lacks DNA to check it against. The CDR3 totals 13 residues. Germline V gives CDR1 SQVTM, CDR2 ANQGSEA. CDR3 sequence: CSVEGAVYNEQFF.

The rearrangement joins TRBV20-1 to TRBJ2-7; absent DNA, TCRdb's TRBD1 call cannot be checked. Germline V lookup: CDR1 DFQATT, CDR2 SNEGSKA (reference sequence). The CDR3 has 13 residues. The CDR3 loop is CSARPLSGYEQYF.

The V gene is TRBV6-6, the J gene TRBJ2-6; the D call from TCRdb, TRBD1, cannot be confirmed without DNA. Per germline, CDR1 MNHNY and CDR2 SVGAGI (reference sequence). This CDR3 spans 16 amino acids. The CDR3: CASKQGITSGANVLTF.

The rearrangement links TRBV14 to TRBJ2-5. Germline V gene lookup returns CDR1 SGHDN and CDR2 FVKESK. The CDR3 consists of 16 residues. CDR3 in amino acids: CASSQDLRDYQETQYF.

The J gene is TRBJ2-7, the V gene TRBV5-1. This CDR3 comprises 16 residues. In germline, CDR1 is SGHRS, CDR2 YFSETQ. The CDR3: CASSLEDFTDSYEQYF.

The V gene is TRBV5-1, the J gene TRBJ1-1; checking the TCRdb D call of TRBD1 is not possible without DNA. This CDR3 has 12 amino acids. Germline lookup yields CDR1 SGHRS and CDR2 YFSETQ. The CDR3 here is CASRQGASEAFF.

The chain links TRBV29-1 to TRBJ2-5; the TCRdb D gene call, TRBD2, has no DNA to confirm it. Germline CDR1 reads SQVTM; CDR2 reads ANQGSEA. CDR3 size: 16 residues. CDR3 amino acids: CSVAGLAGDSQETQYF.

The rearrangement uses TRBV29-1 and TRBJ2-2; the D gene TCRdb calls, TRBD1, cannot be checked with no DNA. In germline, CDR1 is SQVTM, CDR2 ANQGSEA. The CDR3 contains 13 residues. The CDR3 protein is CSVEGQAPGELFF.

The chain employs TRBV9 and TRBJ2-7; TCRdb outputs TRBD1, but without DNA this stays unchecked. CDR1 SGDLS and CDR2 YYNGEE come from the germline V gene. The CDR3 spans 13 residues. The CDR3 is CASSVDSPYEQYF.

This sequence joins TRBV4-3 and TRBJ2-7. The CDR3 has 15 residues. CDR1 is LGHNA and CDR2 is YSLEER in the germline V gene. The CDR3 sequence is CASSPTLDDPYEQYF.

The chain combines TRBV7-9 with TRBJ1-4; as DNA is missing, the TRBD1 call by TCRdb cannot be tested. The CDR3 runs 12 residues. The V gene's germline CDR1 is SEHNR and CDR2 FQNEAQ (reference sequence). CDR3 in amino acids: CASRDSREKLFF.

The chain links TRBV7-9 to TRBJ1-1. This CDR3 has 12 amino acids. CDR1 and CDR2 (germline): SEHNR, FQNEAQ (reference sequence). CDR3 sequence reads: CASSFGNTEAFF.

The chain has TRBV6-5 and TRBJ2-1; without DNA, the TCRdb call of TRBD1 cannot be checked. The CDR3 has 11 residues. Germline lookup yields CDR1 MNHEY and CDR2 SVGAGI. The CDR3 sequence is CASSRDGEQFF.

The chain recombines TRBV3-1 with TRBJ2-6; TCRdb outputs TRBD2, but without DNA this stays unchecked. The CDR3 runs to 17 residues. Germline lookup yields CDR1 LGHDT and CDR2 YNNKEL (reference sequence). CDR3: CASQPSGTSSGANVLTF.

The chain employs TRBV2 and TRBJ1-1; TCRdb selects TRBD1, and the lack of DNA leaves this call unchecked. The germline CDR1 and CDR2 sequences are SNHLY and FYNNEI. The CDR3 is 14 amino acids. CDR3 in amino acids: CASSRGQGVTEAFF.

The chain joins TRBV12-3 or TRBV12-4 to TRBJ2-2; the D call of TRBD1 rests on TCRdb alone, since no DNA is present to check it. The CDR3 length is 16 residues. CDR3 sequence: CASSSPDRGQVGELFF.

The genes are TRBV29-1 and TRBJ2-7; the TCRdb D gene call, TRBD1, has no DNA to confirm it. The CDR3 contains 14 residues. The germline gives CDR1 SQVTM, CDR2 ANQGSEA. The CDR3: CSVPGTGGSYEQYF.

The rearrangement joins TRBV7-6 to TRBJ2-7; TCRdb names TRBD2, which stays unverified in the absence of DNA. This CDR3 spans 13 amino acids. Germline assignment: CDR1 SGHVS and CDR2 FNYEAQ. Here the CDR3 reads CASSSSGSYEQYF.

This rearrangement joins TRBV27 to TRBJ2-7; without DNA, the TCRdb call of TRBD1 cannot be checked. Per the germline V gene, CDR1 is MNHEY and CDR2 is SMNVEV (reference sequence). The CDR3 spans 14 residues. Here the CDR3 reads CASSLGDRFNEQYF.

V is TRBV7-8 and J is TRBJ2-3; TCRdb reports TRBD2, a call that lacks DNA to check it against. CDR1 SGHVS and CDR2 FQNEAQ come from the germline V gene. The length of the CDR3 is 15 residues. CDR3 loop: CASSLIQGPTDTQYF.

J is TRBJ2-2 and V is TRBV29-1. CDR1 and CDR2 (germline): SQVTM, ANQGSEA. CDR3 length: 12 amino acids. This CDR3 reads CSVAGPTGELFF.

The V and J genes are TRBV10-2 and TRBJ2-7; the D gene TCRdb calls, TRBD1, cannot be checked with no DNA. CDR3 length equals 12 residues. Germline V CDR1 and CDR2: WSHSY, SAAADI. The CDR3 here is CASMTGGYEQYF.

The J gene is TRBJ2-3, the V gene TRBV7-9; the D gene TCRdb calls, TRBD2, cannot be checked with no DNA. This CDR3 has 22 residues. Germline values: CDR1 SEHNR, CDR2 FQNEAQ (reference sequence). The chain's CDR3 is CASSPPVVLLAGGRDPTDTQYF.